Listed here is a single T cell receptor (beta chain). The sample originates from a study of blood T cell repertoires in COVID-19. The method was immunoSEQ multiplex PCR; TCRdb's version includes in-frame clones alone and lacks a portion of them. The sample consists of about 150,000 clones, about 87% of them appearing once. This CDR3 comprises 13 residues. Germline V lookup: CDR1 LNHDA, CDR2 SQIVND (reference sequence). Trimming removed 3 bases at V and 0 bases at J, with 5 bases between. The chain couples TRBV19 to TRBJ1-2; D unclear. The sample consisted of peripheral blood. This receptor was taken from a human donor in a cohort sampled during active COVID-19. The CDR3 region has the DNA TGTGCCAGTAGTATCCAGGCTAACTATGGCTACACCTTC. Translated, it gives CASSIQANYGYTF.